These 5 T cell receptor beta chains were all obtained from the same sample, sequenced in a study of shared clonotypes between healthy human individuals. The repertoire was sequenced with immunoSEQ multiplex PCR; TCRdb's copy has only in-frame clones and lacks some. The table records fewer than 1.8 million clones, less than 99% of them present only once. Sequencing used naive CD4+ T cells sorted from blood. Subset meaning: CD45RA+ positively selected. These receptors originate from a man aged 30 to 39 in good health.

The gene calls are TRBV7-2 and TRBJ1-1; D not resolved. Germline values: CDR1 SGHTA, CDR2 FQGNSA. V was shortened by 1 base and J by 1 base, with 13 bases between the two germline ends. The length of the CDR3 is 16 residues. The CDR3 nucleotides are TGTGCCAGCAGCTTAGTGTCAAGGATGGCGAACACTGAAGCTTTCTTT. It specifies CASSLVSRMANTEAFF. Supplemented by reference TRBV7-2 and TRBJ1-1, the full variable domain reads GAGVSQSPSNKVTEKGKDVELRCDPISGHTALYWYRQSLGQGLEFLIYFQGNSAPDKSGLPSDRFSAERTGGSVSTLTIQRTQQEDSAVYLCASSLVSRMANTEAFFGQGTRLTVV.

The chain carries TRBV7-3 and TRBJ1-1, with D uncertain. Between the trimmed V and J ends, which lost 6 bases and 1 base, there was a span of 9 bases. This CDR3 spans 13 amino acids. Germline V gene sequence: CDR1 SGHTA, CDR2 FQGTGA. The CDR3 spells CASRAKGNTEAFF. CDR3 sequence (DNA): TGTGCCAGCAGAGCGAAGGGGAACACTGAAGCTTTCTTT.

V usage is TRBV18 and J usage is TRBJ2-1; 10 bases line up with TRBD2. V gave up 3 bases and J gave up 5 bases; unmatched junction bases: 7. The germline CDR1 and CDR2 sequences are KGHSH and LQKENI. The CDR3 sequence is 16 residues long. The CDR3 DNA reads TGTGCCAGCTCACCCCGAAGCGGGAGGGCCCACAATGAGCAGTTCTTC. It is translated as CASSPRSGRAHNEQFF.

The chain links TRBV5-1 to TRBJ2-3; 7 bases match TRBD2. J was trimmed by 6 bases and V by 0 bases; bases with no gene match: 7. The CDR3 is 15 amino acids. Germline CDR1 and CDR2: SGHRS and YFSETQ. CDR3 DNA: TGCGCCAGCAGCTTGGGCGCGGGAGCGGGGGATACGCAGTATTTT. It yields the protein CASSLGAGAGDTQYF.

CDR3 loop: CASSSGLAGGPKFNEQFF. The CDR3 nucleotides read TGTGCCAGCAGTTCCGGACTAGCGGGAGGGCCTAAGTTCAATGAGCAGTTCTTC. The V call is TRBV28, the J call TRBJ2-1, with TRBD2 matching 15 bases. V dropped 4 bases and J dropped 6; count of bases not matched to a gene: 10. This CDR3 spans 18 amino acids. In germline, CDR1 is MDHEN, CDR2 SYDVKM.